This T cell receptor (beta chain) comes out of a study of OX40 agonist ivuxolimab in advanced cancers. Looking at the study overall: Allowance was made for prior anti-PD-1, anti-PD-L1 or anti-CTLA-4 therapy, and 40% to 45% had some.

With regard to this clone: Antigen specificity is unknown.

Samples of blood were obtained at baseline, on cycle 4 day 1, and on cycle 7 day 1. TCRdb's table, derived via immunoSEQ multiplex PCR, lists solely in-frame clones and lacks some. The profile shows some 28,000 clones, just over 90% of them singletons. Germline CDR1 reads LNHDA; CDR2 reads SQIVND (reference sequence). This CDR3 comprises 17 residues. Trimming removed 8 bases from V and 3 bases from J; junction bases left unmatched: 16. Study-wide results and limits: At 0.1 to 3.0 mg/kg and by week 6, CD4+ and CD8+ T cells in the blood had expanded clonally.

This clonotype was obtained from an adult with an advanced solid tumor such as melanoma, head and neck, liver or kidney cancer. The rearrangement uses TRBV19 and TRBJ1-1; TRBD1 matches 9 bases. Sequencing was performed on CD4+ or CD8+ T cells sorted from blood, taken in a trial of the OX40 agonist ivuxolimab. The CDR3: CASSYTGGALEYTEAFF. The CDR3 DNA reads as TGTGCCAGTTCCTACACAGGGGGCGCTCTCGAGTACACTGAAGCTTTCTTT.